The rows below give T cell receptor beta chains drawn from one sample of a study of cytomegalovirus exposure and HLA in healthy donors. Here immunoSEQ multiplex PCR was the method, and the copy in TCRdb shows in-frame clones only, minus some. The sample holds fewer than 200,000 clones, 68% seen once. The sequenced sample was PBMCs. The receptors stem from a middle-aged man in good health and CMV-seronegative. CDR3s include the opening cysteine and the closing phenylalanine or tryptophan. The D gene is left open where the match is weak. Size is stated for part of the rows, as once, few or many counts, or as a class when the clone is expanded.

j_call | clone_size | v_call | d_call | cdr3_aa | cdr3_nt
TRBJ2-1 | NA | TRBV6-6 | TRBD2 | CASSLSVAGGQDEQFF | TGTGCCAGCAGTCTCAGTGTAGCGGGGGGGCAGGATGAGCAGTTCTTC
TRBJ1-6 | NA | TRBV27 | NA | CASSPVDRSSSPLHF | TGTGCCAGCAGTCCCGTCGACAGGTCTAGTTCACCCCTCCACTTT
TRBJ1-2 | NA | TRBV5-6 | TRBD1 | CASSLNLQGADYGYTF | TGTGCCAGCAGCTTGAATTTACAGGGGGCGGACTATGGCTACACCTTC
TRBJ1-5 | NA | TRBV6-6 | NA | CASTIPGYQPQHF | TGTGCCAGCACAATACCAGGGTATCAGCCCCAGCATTTT
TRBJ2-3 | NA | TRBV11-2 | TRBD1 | CASSLDHPGQWHNF | TGTGCCAGCAGCTTAGATCATCCGGGACAGTGGCACAATTTT
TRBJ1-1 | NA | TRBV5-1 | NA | CASMGHSNTEAFF | TGCGCCAGCATGGGACATTCGAACACTGAAGCTTTCTTT
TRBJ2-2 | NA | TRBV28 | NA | CASSYRTVWTGELFF | TGTGCCAGTAGCTACAGGACAGTCTGGACCGGGGAGCTGTTTTTT
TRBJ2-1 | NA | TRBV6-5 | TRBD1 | CASRFDRGRTSEQFF | TGTGCCAGCAGGTTCGACAGGGGAAGGACCAGTGAGCAGTTCTTC
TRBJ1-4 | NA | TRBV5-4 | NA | CASSTGTEEKLFF | TGTGCCAGCAGCACAGGGACGGAAGAAAAACTGTTTTTT
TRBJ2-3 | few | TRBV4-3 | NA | CASSQEFYGGPNTDTQYF | TGCGCCAGCAGCCAAGAATTTTACGGGGGGCCTAACACAGATACGCAGTATTTT
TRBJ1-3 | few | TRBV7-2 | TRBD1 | CASSLSIPGQGNTIYF | TGTGCCAGCAGCTTATCGATACCGGGACAGGGAAACACCATATATTTT
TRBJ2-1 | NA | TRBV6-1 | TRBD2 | CASSGGVAGGNEQFF | TGTGCCAGCAGTGGGGGAGTAGCGGGGGGCAATGAGCAGTTCTTC
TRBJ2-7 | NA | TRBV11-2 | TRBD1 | CASSLLRDRGPYEQYF | TGTGCCAGCAGCCTCCTCCGGGACAGAGGACCATACGAGCAGTACTTC
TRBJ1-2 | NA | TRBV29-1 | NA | CSVEGGVGQRNYGYTF | TGCAGCGTTGAAGGAGGGGTAGGACAGCGAAACTATGGCTACACCTTC
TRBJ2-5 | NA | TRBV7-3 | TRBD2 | CASSRGLAEQETQYF | TGTGCCAGCAGCCGCGGACTAGCGGAACAAGAGACCCAGTACTTC
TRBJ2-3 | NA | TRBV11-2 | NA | CASSLLDPRGTDTQYF | TGTGCCAGCAGCTTGTTGGATCCGAGGGGCACAGATACGCAGTATTTT
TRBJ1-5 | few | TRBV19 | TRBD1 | CASSTPPGTGNGQPQHF | TGTGCCAGTAGTACCCCCCCCGGGACAGGGAACGGGCAGCCCCAGCATTTT
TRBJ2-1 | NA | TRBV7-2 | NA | CASSLALWGHEQFF | TGTGCCAGCAGCTTAGCGCTTTGGGGCCATGAGCAGTTCTTC
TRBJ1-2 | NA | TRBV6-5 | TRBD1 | CASRGTGNGRGGYTF | TGTGCCAGCAGGGGGACAGGCAATGGACGGGGTGGCTACACCTTC
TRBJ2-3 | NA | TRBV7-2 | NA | CASTTTGATDTQYF | TGTGCCAGCACCACGACAGGAGCCACAGATACGCAGTATTTT
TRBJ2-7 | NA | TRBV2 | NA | CASSVQAYEQYF | TGTGCCAGCAGCGTACAGGCCTACGAGCAGTACTTC
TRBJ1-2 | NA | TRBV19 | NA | CASNPYWGGEYGYTF | TGTGCCAGTAACCCCTACTGGGGAGGGGAGTATGGCTACACCTTC
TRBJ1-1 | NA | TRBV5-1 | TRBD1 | CASSQGQGGPNTEAFF | TGCGCCAGCAGCCAAGGACAGGGGGGACCGAACACTGAAGCTTTCTTT
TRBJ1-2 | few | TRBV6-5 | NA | CASTTAGFGYTF | TGTGCCAGCACAACAGCAGGGTTCGGCTACACCTTC
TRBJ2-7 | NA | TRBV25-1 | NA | CASSGGRGYEQYF | TGTGCCAGCAGTGGAGGCAGGGGCTACGAGCAGTACTTC
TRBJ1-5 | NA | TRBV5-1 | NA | CASSLGGERGQPQHF | TGCGCCAGCAGCTTGGGTGGGGAAAGGGGGCAGCCCCAGCATTTT
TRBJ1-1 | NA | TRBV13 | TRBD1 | CASSLRPSTGAMNTEAFF | TGTGCCAGCAGCTTACGCCCCTCGACAGGGGCCATGAACACTGAAGCTTTCTTT
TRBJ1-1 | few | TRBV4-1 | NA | CASSHPFKNTEAFF | TGCGCCAGCAGCCACCCATTCAAGAACACTGAAGCTTTCTTT
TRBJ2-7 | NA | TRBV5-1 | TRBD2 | CASSSGTSGAYEQYF | TGCGCCAGCAGCTCAGGGACTAGCGGGGCCTACGAGCAGTACTTC
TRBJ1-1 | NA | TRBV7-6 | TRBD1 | CASSPTGTGVTEAFF | TGTGCCAGCAGCCCGACCGGGACAGGGGTCACTGAAGCTTTCTTT
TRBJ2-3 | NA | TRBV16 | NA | CASSLPARDSTQYF | TGTGCCAGCAGCCTCCCGGCTCGCGACAGTACGCAGTATTTT
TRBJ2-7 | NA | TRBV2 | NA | CASNTGFYEQYF | TGTGCCAGCAACACAGGGTTCTACGAGCAGTACTTC
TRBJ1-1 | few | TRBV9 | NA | CASSVGGGVNTEAFF | TGTGCCAGCAGCGTAGGAGGAGGGGTAAACACTGAAGCTTTCTTT
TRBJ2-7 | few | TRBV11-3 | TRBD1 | CASSPAADRDQYF | TGTGCCAGCAGCCCCGCAGCTGACAGGGACCAGTACTTC
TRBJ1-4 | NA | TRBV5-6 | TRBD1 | CASSLGDRANEKLFF | TGTGCCAGCAGCTTGGGGGACAGGGCTAATGAAAAACTGTTTTTT
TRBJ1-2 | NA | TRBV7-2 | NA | CASSLAAPGGGGYTF | TGTGCCAGCAGCTTAGCGGCCCCGGGGGGAGGTGGCTACACCTTC
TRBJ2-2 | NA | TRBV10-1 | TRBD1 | CASSEGGANTGELFF | TGCGCCAGCAGTGAAGGGGGCGCGAACACCGGGGAGCTGTTTTTT
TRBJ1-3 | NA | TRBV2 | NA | CASSEIAFSGNTIYF | TGTGCCAGCAGTGAGATAGCATTCTCTGGAAACACCATATATTTT
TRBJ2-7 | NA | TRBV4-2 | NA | CASSQAGGSSYEQYF | TGTGCCAGCAGCCAAGCTGGGGGGAGCTCCTACGAGCAGTACTTC
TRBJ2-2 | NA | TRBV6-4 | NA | CASSDRGTGELFF | TGTGCCAGCAGTGACAGGGGGACCGGGGAGCTGTTTTTT
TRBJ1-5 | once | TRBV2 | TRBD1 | CASRRQGINQPQHF | TGTGCCAGCAGACGACAGGGGATCAATCAGCCCCAGCATTTT
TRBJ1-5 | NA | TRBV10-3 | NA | CAIRDSHSNQPQHF | TGTGCCATCAGGGACAGCCATAGCAATCAGCCCCAGCATTTT
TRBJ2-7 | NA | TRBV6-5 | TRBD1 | CASSYSGTVYEQYF | TGTGCCAGCAGTTACTCAGGGACAGTCTACGAGCAGTACTTC
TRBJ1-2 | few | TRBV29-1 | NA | CSVDSNGYTF | TGCAGCGTTGATAGTAATGGCTACACCTTC
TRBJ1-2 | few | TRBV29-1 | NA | CSVEKAGYYGYTF | TGCAGCGTTGAGAAGGCCGGGTACTATGGCTACACCTTC
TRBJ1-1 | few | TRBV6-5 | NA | CASTQRGGTEAFF | TGTGCCAGCACCCAGAGGGGGGGCACTGAAGCTTTCTTT
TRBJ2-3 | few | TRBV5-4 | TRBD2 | CASSLGLAGTDTQYF | TGTGCCAGCAGCCTGGGGCTAGCGGGGACAGATACGCAGTATTTT
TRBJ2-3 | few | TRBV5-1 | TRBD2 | CASSLVLAGGADTQYF | TGCGCCAGCAGCTTGGTACTAGCGGGGGGGGCAGATACGCAGTATTTT
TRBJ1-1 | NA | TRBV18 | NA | CASSPPLGTLGEAFF | TGTGCCAGCTCACCCCCCTTAGGGACTCTGGGTGAAGCTTTCTTT
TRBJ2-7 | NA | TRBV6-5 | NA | CASSLEGRSYEQYF | TGTGCCAGCAGTTTGGAAGGGAGGTCCTACGAGCAGTACTTC
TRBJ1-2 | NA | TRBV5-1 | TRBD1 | CASSLTGGSYGYTF | TGCGCCAGCAGCTTGACAGGGGGTAGCTATGGCTACACCTTC
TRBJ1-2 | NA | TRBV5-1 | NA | CASSFQEANYGYTF | TGCGCCAGCAGCTTCCAGGAGGCTAACTATGGCTACACCTTC
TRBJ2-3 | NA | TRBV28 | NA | CASGPTGERTDTQYF | TGTGCCAGCGGCCCTACGGGGGAACGCACAGATACGCAGTATTTT